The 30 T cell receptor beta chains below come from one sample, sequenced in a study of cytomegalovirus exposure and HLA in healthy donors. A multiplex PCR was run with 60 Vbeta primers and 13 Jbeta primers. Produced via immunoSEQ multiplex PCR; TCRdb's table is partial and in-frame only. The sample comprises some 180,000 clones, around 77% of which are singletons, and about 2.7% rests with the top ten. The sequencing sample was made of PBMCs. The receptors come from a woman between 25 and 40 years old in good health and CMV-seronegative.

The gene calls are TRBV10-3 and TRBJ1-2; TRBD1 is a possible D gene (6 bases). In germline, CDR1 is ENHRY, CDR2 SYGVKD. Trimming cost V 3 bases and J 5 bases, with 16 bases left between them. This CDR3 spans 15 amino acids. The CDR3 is CAISDHYRVRYGYTF. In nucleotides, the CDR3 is TGTGCCATCAGTGACCACTACAGGGTACGGTATGGCTACACCTTC.

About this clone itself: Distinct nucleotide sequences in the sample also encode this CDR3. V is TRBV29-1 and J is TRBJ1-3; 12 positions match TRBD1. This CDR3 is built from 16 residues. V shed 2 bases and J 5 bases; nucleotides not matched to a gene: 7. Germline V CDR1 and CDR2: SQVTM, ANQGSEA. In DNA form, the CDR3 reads TGCAGCGTTGAAAACGAGGGACAGGGGGCGAGAAACACCATATATTTT. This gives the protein CSVENEGQGARNTIYF.

CDR3 sequence reads: CASSLEAPSDTEAFF. DNA of the CDR3: TGCGCCAGCAGCTTGGAAGCCCCATCCGACACTGAAGCTTTCTTT. V usage is TRBV5-1 and J usage is TRBJ1-1, with D uncertain. The V and J ends lost 0 bases and 3 bases respectively, with 12 bases between them. The CDR3 runs 15 residues. Looked up from germline, CDR1 is SGHRS and CDR2 is YFSETQ. Looking up the rest from reference TRBV5-1 and TRBJ1-1 gives the full variable domain: KAGVTQTPRYLIKTRGQQVTLSCSPISGHRSVSWYQQTPGQGLQFLFEYFSETQRNKGNFPGRFSGRQFSNSRSEMNVSTLELGDSALYLCASSLEAPSDTEAFFGQGTRLTVV.

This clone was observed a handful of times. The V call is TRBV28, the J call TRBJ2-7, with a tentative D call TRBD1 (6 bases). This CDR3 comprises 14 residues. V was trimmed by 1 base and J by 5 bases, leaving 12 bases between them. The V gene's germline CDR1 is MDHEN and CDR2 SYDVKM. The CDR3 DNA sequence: TGTGCCAGCAGTTTATTACAGGGTCTCCACGAGCAGTACTTC. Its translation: CASSLLQGLHEQYF.

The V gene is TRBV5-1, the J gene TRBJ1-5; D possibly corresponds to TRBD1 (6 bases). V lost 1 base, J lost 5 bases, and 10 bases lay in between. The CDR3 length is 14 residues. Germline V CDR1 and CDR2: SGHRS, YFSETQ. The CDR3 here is CASSLFPGDQPQHF. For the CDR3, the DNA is TGCGCCAGCAGCTTGTTTCCAGGGGATCAGCCCCAGCATTTT.

The CDR3 bases are TGTGCCAGCAGCTTAAATCAGGGTAGCACAGATACGCAGTATTTT. Translation: CASSLNQGSTDTQYF. The rearrangement links TRBV7-2 to TRBJ2-3; D might be TRBD1 (5 bases). CDR3 length equals 15 residues. Deletions cut 2 bases from V and 0 bases from J, with 9 bases between. CDR1 is SGHTA, CDR2 FQGNSA, per germline. The entire variable domain, with the rest obtained from reference TRBV7-2 and TRBJ2-3, is as follows: GAGVSQSPSNKVTEKGKDVELRCDPISGHTALYWYRQSLGQGLEFLIYFQGNSAPDKSGLPSDRFSAERTGGSVSTLTIQRTQQEDSAVYLCASSLNQGSTDTQYFGPGTRLTVL.

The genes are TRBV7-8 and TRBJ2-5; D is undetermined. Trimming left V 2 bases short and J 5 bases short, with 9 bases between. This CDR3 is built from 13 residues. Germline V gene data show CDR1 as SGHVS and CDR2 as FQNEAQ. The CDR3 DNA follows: TGTGCCAGCAGCTTATCCTCGTTCGAGACCCAGTACTTC. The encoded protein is CASSLSSFETQYF.

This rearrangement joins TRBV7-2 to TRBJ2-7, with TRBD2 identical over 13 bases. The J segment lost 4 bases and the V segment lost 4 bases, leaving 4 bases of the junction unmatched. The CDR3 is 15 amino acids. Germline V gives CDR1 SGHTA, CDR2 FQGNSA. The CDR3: CASSSRTSGSYEQYF. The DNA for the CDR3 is TGTGCCAGCAGCTCCAGGACTAGCGGGAGTTACGAGCAGTACTTC.

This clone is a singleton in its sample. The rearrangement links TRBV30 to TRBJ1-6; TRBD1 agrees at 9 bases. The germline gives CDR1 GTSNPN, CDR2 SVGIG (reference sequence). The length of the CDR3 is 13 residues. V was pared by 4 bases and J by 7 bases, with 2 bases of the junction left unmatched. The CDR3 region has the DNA TGTGCCTGGAAGGGACAGGGAAATTCACCCCTCCACTTT. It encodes CAWKGQGNSPLHF.

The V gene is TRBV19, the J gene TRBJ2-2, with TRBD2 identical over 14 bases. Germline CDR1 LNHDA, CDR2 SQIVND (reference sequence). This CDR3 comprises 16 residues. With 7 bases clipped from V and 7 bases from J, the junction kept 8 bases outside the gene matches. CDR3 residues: CASTSTSGGAGGELFF. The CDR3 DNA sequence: TGTGCCAGTACCTCGACTAGCGGGGGGGCAGGCGGGGAGCTGTTTTTT.

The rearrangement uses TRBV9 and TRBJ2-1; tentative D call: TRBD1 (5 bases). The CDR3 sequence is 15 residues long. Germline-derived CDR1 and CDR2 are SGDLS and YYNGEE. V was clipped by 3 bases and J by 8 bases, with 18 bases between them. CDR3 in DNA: TGTGCCAGCAGCGCCCCTAACACTTGGGGCTATGAGCAGTTCTTC. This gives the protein CASSAPNTWGYEQFF.

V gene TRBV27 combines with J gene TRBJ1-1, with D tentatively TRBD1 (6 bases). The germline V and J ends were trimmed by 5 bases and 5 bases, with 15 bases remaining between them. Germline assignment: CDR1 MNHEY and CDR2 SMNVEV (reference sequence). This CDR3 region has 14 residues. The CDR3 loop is CASSLRTAPTEAFF. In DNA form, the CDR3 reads TGTGCCAGCAGTCTACGGACAGCCCCGACTGAAGCTTTCTTT.

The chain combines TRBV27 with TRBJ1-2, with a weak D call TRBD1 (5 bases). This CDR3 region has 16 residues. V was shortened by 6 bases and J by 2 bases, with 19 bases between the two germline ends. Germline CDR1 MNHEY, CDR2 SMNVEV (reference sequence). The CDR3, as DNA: TGTGCCAGCAGCCGGAATTGGGCAGGGCCGAACTATGGCTACACCTTC. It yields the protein CASSRNWAGPNYGYTF.

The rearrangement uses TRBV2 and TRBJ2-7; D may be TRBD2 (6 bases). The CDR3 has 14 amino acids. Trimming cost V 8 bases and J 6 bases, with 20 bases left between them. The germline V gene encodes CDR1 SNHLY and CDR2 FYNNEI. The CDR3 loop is CASGLVSGLGEQYF. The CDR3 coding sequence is TGTGCCAGCGGGCTCGTGAGCGGGTTGGGCGAGCAGTACTTC.

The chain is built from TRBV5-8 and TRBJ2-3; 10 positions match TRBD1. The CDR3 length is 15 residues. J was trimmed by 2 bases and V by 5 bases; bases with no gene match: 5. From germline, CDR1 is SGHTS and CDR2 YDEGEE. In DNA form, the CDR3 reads TGTGCCAGCAGTCAAGGGACAGGGGACACAGATACGCAGTATTTT. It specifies CASSQGTGDTDTQYF. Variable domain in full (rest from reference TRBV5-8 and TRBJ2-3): EAGVTQSPTHLIKTRGQQATLRCSPISGHTSVYWYQQALGLGLQFLLWYDEGEERNRGNFPPRFSGRQFPNYSSELNVNALELEDSALYLCASSQGTGDTDTQYFGPGTRLTVL.

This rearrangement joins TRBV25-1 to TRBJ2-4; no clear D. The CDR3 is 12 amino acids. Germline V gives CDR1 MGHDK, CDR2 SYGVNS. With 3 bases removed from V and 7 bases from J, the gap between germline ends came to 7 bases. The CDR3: CASSDPRNIQYF. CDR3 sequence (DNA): TGTGCCAGCAGTGACCCGCGGAACATTCAGTACTTC.

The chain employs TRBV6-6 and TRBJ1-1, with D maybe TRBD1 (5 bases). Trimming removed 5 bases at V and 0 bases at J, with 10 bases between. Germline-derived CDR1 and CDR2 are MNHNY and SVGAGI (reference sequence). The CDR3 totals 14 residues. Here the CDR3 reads CASSRQQMNTEAFF. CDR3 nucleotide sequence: TGTGCCAGCAGTCGACAGCAGATGAACACTGAAGCTTTCTTT.

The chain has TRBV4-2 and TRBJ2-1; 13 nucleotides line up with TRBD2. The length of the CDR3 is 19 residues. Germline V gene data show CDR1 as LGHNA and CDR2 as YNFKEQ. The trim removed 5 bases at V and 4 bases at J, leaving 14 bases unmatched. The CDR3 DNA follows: TGTGCCAGCAGCGGGGGGACTAGCGGGAACCTCGATCCGTACAATGAGCAGTTCTTC. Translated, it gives CASSGGTSGNLDPYNEQFF.

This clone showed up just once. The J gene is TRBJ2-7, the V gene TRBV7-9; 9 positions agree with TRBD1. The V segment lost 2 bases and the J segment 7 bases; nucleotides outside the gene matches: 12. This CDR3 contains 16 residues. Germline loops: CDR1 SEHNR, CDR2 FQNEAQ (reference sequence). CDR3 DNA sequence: TGTGCCAGCAGCTTACCCACAGACAGGGGGACGAGGGAGCAGTACTTC. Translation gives CASSLPTDRGTREQYF. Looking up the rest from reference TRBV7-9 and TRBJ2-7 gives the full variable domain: DTGVSQNPRHKITKRGQNVTFRCDPISEHNRLYWYRQTLGQGPEFLTYFQNEAQLEKSRLLSDRFSAERPKGSFSTLEIQRTEQGDSAMYLCASSLPTDRGTREQYFGPGTRLTVT.

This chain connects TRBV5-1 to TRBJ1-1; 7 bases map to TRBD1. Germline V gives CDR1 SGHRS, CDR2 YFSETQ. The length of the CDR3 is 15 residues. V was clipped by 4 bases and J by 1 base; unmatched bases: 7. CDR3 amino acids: CASSGTGAWNTEAFF. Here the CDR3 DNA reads TGCGCCAGCAGCGGAACAGGGGCCTGGAACACTGAAGCTTTCTTT.

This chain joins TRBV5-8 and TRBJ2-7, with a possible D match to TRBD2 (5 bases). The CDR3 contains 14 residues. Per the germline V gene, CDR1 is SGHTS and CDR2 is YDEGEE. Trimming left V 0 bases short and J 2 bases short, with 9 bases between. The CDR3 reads CASSLAGLTYEQYF. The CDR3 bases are TGTGCCAGCAGCTTGGCCGGACTGACCTACGAGCAGTACTTC.

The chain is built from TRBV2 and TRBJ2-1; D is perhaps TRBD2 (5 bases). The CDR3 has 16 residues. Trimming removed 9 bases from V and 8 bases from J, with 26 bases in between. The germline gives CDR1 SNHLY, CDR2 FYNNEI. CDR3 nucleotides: TGTGCCAGTCACGCCCGGGGTCCGCCTCCGTGGGATGAGCAGTTCTTC. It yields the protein CASHARGPPPWDEQFF.

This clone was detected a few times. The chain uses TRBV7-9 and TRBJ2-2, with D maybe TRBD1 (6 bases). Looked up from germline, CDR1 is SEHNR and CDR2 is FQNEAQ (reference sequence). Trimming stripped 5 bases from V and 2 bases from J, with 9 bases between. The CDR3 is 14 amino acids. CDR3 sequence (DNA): TGTGCCAGCAGCCCGGACAGCAACACCGGGGAGCTGTTTTTT. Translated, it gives CASSPDSNTGELFF.

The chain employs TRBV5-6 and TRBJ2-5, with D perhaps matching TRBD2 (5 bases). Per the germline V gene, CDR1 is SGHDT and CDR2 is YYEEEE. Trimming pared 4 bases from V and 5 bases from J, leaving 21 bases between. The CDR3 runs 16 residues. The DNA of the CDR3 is TGTGCCAGCAGCACCACTCCTCTAGCTATTGGGGAGACCCAGTACTTC. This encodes CASSTTPLAIGETQYF.

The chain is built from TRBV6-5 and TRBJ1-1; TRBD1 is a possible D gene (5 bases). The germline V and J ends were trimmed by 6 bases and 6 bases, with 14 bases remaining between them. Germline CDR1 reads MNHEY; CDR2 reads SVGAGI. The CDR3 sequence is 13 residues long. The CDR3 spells CASRPGHWPEAFF. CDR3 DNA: TGTGCCAGCAGGCCCGGACACTGGCCTGAAGCTTTCTTT.

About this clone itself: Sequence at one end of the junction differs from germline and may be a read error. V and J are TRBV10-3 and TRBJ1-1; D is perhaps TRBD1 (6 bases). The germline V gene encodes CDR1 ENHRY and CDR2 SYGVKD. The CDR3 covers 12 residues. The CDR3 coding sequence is TGTGCCAGTTTTCAGGGGAGCACTGGAGCTTTCTTT. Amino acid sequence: CASFQGSTGAFF.

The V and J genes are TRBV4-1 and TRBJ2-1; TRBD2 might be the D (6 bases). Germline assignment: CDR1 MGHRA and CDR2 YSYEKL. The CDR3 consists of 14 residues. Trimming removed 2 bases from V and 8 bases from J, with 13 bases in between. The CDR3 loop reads CASSQIGGTHEQFF. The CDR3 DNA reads TGCGCCAGCAGCCAAATCGGCGGGACCCATGAGCAGTTCTTC.

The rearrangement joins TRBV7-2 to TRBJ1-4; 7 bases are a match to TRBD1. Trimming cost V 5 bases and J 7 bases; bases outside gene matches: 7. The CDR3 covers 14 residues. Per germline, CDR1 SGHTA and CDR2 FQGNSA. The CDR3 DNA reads TGTGCCAGCAGCCCCAGACAGGGTACTGAAAAACTGTTTTTT. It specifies CASSPRQGTEKLFF. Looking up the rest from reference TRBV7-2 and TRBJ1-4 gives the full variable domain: GAGVSQSPSNKVTEKGKDVELRCDPISGHTALYWYRQSLGQGLEFLIYFQGNSAPDKSGLPSDRFSAERTGGSVSTLTIQRTQQEDSAVYLCASSPRQGTEKLFFGSGTQLSVL.

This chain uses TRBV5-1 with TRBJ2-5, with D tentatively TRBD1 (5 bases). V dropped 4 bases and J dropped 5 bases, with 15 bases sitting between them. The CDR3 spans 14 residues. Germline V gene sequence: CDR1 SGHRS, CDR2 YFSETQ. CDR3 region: CASSPLKGQETQYF. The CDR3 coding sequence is TGCGCCAGCAGCCCTCTGAAGGGGCAGGAGACCCAGTACTTC.

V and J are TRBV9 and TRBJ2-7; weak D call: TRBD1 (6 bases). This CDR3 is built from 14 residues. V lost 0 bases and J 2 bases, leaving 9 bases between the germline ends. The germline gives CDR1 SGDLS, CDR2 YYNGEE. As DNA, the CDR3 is TGTGCCAGCAGCGTAGTCCCAGGGGCCTACGAGCAGTACTTC. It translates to CASSVVPGAYEQYF.